This TCR beta chain stems from a study of blood T cells in healthy people across ages. Findings and limits, study-wide: Bulk PBMC profiling left naive and antigen-experienced comparisons inconclusive. Diversity estimates from one million T cells were considered underestimates. Older age went with lower TCR beta diversity per million T cells, in a roughly linear way.

Germline loops: CDR1 MDHEN, CDR2 SYDVKM. CDR3 size: 15 residues. Sample-barcoded 5' priming and a J-beta primer mix drove a second PCR of roughly 6 to 12 cycles. TCRdb redid the calling of the 5' RACE reads with MiXCR, one entry per CDR3 protein. The table records 1.5 million to 2 million distinct CDR3 sequences, roughly 28% of them present only once. A remark on this clonotype: Its matching antigen is unknown. A read error may be the cause here, since a much bigger clone is one base away.

Every donor provided 7.5 to 10 milliliters of peripheral blood. This receptor was obtained from a woman in her thirties in good health. The chain links TRBV28 to TRBJ2-5; tentatively, D is TRBD1 (6 bases). Specimen: blood. In nucleotides, the CDR3 is TGTGCCAGCAATTTAATTACAGGGTCGGGAGAGACCCAGTACTTC. Amino acids: CASNLITGSGETQYF.